What follows are 18 T cell receptor beta chains derived from one specimen sequenced in a study of Graves' ophthalmopathy and Graves' hyperthyroidism. Investigators amplified TCR beta CDR3 regions from RNA transcripts. HTBI-primed RT-PCR formed the first round, and a multiplex PCR formed the second. A single record per CDR3 protein comes from TCRdb applying MiXCR to the multiplex PCR reads. The sample lists roughly 1.1 million distinct CDR3 sequences; around a third were seen once. The sample taken for sequencing was peripheral blood or thyroid tissue (not recorded which). The receptors here all came from an adult man with Graves' hyperthyroidism.

There are many counts of this clonotype. In nucleotides, the CDR3 is TGTGCCAGCAGCCAACGATCAGGCAGGGTATCGCACGAGCAGTACTTC. Translation: CASSQRSGRVSHEQYF. The V call is TRBV7-2, the J call TRBJ2-7; maybe TRBD1 (5 bases). Germline V lookup: CDR1 SGHTA, CDR2 FQGNSA. Trimming took off 5 bases at V and 5 bases at J, with 22 bases between the two ends. CDR3 size: 16 residues.

This clonotype appeared a single time. V is TRBV7-8 and J is TRBJ2-3; no firm D call. Per germline, CDR1 SGHVS and CDR2 FQNEAQ. This CDR3 is 16 amino acids long. The germline V and J ends were trimmed by 1 base and 5 bases, with 16 bases remaining between them. As DNA, the CDR3 is TGTGCCAGCAGCTTAGAAGTCTTATCTACGGGAGATACGCAGTATTTT. Residues: CASSLEVLSTGDTQYF.

This clonotype was seen repeatedly, ten times or more. The chain has TRBV9 and TRBJ1-5, with D unclear. Germline loops: CDR1 SGDLS, CDR2 YYNGEE. Trimming cost V 0 bases and J 2 bases, with 6 bases left between them. The CDR3 runs 14 residues. The CDR3 loop is CASSVEGGNQPQHF. CDR3 DNA: TGTGCCAGCAGCGTAGAAGGCGGCAATCAGCCCCAGCATTTT.

Note on this clonotype: This may be a read error, as it is one base from a much larger clone. The chain uses TRBV5-1 and TRBJ2-5; tentatively, D is TRBD1 (5 bases). The CDR3 has 13 residues. Germline values: CDR1 SGHRS, CDR2 YFSETQ. This chain's CDR3 is CAGSAQGVETQYF. The CDR3 region has the DNA TGCGCCGGCAGCGCCCAGGGTGTAGAGACCCAGTACTTC.

The rearrangement links TRBV5-1 to TRBJ1-4; no clear D. V was clipped by 2 bases and J by 4 bases, with 15 bases between them. The germline V gene encodes CDR1 SGHRS and CDR2 YFSETQ. The CDR3 length is 16 residues. CDR3 region: CASSLMWQDGNEKLFF. CDR3 nucleotide sequence: TGCGCCAGCAGCTTAATGTGGCAGGATGGTAATGAAAAACTGTTTTTT.

In its sample, this clonotype was seen a few times. This sequence joins TRBV6-2 or TRBV6-3 and TRBJ2-7; a weak D match, TRBD2 (5 bases). The CDR3 is 14 amino acids. CDR1 MNHEY and CDR2 SVGEGT come from the germline V gene. Trimming removed 3 bases from V and 3 bases from J, with 12 bases in between. The CDR3 bases are TGTGCCAGCAGTTATAGCGAACTAAACTACGAGCAGTACTTC. This translates into CASSYSELNYEQYF.

This clonotype came up many times. The chain employs TRBV12-3 or TRBV12-4 and TRBJ1-1; 10 nucleotides agree with TRBD1. This CDR3 spans 15 amino acids. Losses at the gene ends were 5 bases for V and 7 bases for J; bases not matched to a gene: 10. CDR3: CASSHQGQGIVEAFF. The CDR3 DNA reads as TGTGCCAGCAGTCACCAGGGACAGGGGATTGTTGAAGCTTTCTTT.

Comment on this clonotype: A read error may produce the germline difference seen at one junction end. V gene TRBV5-1 combines with J gene TRBJ2-5; the D is unclear. The CDR3 is 14 amino acids. Germline V gene lookup returns CDR1 SGHRS and CDR2 YFSETQ. DNA of the CDR3: TGTGCCAGCAGCTCGTCGTCAGTTGGAGAGACCCAGTACTTC. This codes for CASSSSSVGETQYF.

A note on this clonotype: Being one base from a much bigger clone, this may be a read error. CDR3 in amino acids: CASSQGRPGGYTF. In DNA, the CDR3 is TGCGCCAGCAGCCAAGGTCGACCTGGAGGCTACACCTTC. This chain uses TRBV4-3 with TRBJ1-2; D unclear. This CDR3 region has 13 residues. Germline values: CDR1 LGHNA, CDR2 YSLEER. Trimming cost V 1 base and J 8 bases, with 11 bases left between them.

The rearrangement links TRBV2 to TRBJ2-5; the D gene is possibly TRBD2 (6 bases). Germline V gene sequence: CDR1 SNHLY, CDR2 FYNNEI. The CDR3 is 14 amino acids. Trimming left V 5 bases short and J 5 bases short, with 15 bases between. The CDR3 here is CASSFGREEETQYF. In DNA form, the CDR3 reads TGTGCCAGCAGTTTCGGCAGGGAGGAGGAGACCCAGTACTTC.

The V call is TRBV25-1, the J call TRBJ2-5, with D unclear. This CDR3 has 14 residues. Germline V gene data show CDR1 as MGHDK and CDR2 as SYGVNS. Trimming left V 5 bases short and J 0 bases short, with 10 bases between. The CDR3 protein is CASSPPWDQETQYF. The CDR3 DNA is TGTGCCAGCAGTCCACCATGGGACCAAGAGACCCAGTACTTC.

This clonotype was recorded many times. This chain connects TRBV19 to TRBJ2-7; D is unresolved. This CDR3 has 13 residues. The germline CDR1 and CDR2 sequences are LNHDA and SQIVND (reference sequence). The V end was cut by 3 bases, the J end by 0 bases, with 6 bases between. CDR3 coding DNA: TGTGCCAGTAGTATGTCGGGCTCCTACGAGCAGTACTTC. This codes for CASSMSGSYEQYF.

This clonotype occurred many times. The chain employs TRBV29-1 and TRBJ1-1; D is unclear. The length of the CDR3 is 10 residues. The V end lost 3 bases, the J end lost 12 bases, and 11 bases lay between the germline ends. Germline CDR1 and CDR2: SQVTM and ANQGSEA. This CDR3 reads CSVDAGGSFF. DNA for the CDR3: TGCAGCGTTGATGCAGGTGGATCTTTCTTT. The full variable domain, rest sourced from reference TRBV29-1 and TRBJ1-1, is SAVISQKPSRDICQRGTSLTIQCQVDSQVTMMFWYRQQPGQSLTLIATANQGSEATYESGFVIDKFPISRPNLTFSTLTVSNMSPEDSSIYLCSVDAGGSFFGQGTRLTVV.

The V gene is TRBV11-2, the J gene TRBJ1-2, with D tentatively TRBD1 (5 bases). The V gene lost 0 bases and the J gene lost 12 bases, with 17 bases spanning the gap. In germline, CDR1 is SGHAT, CDR2 FQNNGV. The CDR3 spans 14 residues. The CDR3 loop is CASSLDQGGERNTF. The CDR3 nucleotides read TGTGCCAGCAGCTTAGATCAGGGAGGAGAGCGAAACACCTTC.

In regard to this clonotype: Because the CDR3 is missing its conserved closing phenylalanine or tryptophan, this is likely a read error. No DNA is shown, since the ends of the CDR3 on it are uncertain; the CDR3 is the one TCRdb lists. This CDR3 is CASSGRAGMDYGYTFGS. V and J are TRBV2 and TRBJ2-5; the table names TRBD2, a call not compared with the DNA. The CDR3 is 17 residues long, counting both termini. Germline CDR1 SNHLY, CDR2 FYNNEI.

This clonotype was recorded many times. The chain uses TRBV11-1 and TRBJ1-6; the D is unclear. The CDR3 is 14 amino acids. V lost 0 bases and J 10 bases, leaving 10 bases between the germline ends. The germline gives CDR1 SGHAT, CDR2 FQDESV (reference sequence). Written as DNA, the CDR3 is TGTGCCAGCAGCTTAGCCCTACAAGGCTCACCCCTCCACTTT. This encodes CASSLALQGSPLHF.

This clonotype was seen a handful of times. The chain couples TRBV12-3 or TRBV12-4 to TRBJ2-7; D not certain. The V gene lost 4 bases and the J gene lost 0 bases, with 10 bases spanning the gap. This CDR3 region has 14 residues. CDR3 bases: TGTGCCAGCAGTTCGGACCCAAGCTCCTACGAGCAGTACTTC. It is translated as CASSSDPSSYEQYF.

This chain uses TRBV20-1 with TRBJ2-5; 9 bases agree with TRBD1. J gave up 7 bases and V 3 bases, and 6 bases lay outside the gene matches. Germline CDR1 and CDR2: DFQATT and SNEGSKA (reference sequence). CDR3 size: 13 residues. The CDR3 DNA is TGCAGTGCTAGGGACAGGGGAAAGGGGACCCAGTACTTC. It codes for CSARDRGKGTQYF.